The 4 T cell receptor beta chains reported below all come from one sample, sequenced in a study of T cell changes during pregnancy in multiple sclerosis. TCRdb's table, derived via immunoSEQ multiplex PCR, lists solely in-frame clones and lacks some. Of around 85,000 clones listed, 90% to 95% are singletons. This specimen was PBMCs, taken in the first trimester of pregnancy. The receptors here all came from a female donor in good health, serving as a control in a pregnancy study. Some clones in this sample may be carry-over from other donors' samples.

CDR3 nucleotides: TGTGCCAGCAGTTCCGAACAGACCCAAGAGACCCAGTACTTC. Its translation: CASSSEQTQETQYF. The chain employs TRBV6-5 and TRBJ2-5, with D unclear. The germline gives CDR1 MNHEY, CDR2 SVGAGI. Trimming cost V 4 bases and J 1 base, with 10 bases left between them. The CDR3 contains 14 residues.

This sequence joins TRBV28 and TRBJ2-1; TRBD2 is a possible D gene (5 bases). Germline CDR1 is MDHEN and CDR2 is SYDVKM. This CDR3 contains 14 residues. V was pared by 2 bases and J by 4 bases, with 9 bases between. CDR3 sequence: CASSLRRAYNEQFF. The CDR3 nucleotides are TGTGCCAGCAGTTTAAGGCGGGCGTACAATGAGCAGTTCTTC. Supplemented by reference TRBV28 and TRBJ2-1, the full variable domain reads DVKVTQSSRYLVKRTGEKVFLECVQDMDHENMFWYRQDPGLGLRLIYFSYDVKMKEKGDIPEGYSVSREKKERFSLILESASTNQTSMYLCASSLRRAYNEQFFGPGTRLTVL.

This sequence joins TRBV29-1 and TRBJ2-3, with TRBD1 as a possible D gene (6 bases). Trimming removed 3 bases from V and 2 bases from J, with 9 bases in between. The CDR3 has 13 residues. Germline assignment: CDR1 SQVTM and CDR2 ANQGSEA. CDR3: CSVEDSPTDTQYF. The CDR3 nucleotides are TGCAGCGTTGAGGACAGTCCCACAGATACGCAGTATTTT.

This clone was seen a single time. The chain carries TRBV6-1 and TRBJ1-1; no clear D. Germline V gene lookup returns CDR1 MNHNS and CDR2 SASEGT. The CDR3 has 19 amino acids. V shed 1 base and J shed 6 bases, with 27 bases lying between them. The CDR3 coding sequence is TGTGCCAGCAGTGAAGGTCGTGGAGGGCCGGCACGTCTTCCCCCTGAAGCTTTCTTT. It yields the protein CASSEGRGGPARLPPEAFF.